What follows are 11 T cell receptor beta chains derived from one specimen sequenced in a study of beta chain features in type 1 diabetes. Since all of the isolated RNA was reverse transcribed, expressed TCRB transcripts were what got sequenced. Here immunoSEQ multiplex PCR was the method, and the copy in TCRdb shows in-frame clones only, minus some. This sample has approximately 470,000 clones, with approximately 30% found just once. The specimen was naive CD4+ T cells from blood. The receptors were sampled from a man younger than 35 in good health.

A word on this clone: The sample carries other DNA sequences with the same CDR3. The gene calls are TRBV29-1 and TRBJ1-1, with D possibly being TRBD1 (5 bases). This CDR3 has 13 residues. The V end was cut by 3 bases, the J end by 0 bases, with 8 bases between. Germline CDR1 and CDR2: SQVTM and ANQGSEA. CDR3 region: CSVDRGMNTEAFF. CDR3 DNA: TGCAGCGTTGATCGGGGCATGAACACTGAAGCTTTCTTT.

The chain combines TRBV6-6 with TRBJ1-5, with 8 bases fitting TRBD1. The V segment lost 6 bases and the J segment 7 bases; nucleotides outside the gene matches: 8. The CDR3 covers 14 residues. Looked up from germline, CDR1 is MNHNY and CDR2 is SVGAGI (reference sequence). CDR3 residues: CASRTGQGWQPQHF. CDR3 bases: TGTGCCAGCAGGACTGGACAGGGCTGGCAGCCCCAGCATTTT.

This clone was picked up a small number of times. This chain connects TRBV11-2 to TRBJ2-5, with D perhaps being TRBD1 or TRBD2 (5 bases each). CDR3 length: 17 residues. Looked up from germline, CDR1 is SGHAT and CDR2 is FQNNGV. V lost 2 bases, J lost 1 base, and 17 bases lay in between. The CDR3 nucleotides are TGTGCCAGCAGCTTATCAAATGGGGGAGTGGTCCAAGAGACCCAGTACTTC. Residues: CASSLSNGGVVQETQYF.

The chain recombines TRBV30 with TRBJ1-1; possibly TRBD1 for D (6 bases). The V gene lost 5 bases and the J gene lost 5 bases, with 24 bases spanning the gap. The length of the CDR3 is 16 residues. Germline loops: CDR1 GTSNPN, CDR2 SVGIG (reference sequence). The CDR3 region is CAWGMLGTSYWTEAFF. CDR3 bases: TGTGCCTGGGGTATGTTGGGGACATCTTATTGGACTGAAGCTTTCTTT.

The CDR3 DNA reads TGTGCCATCTCGGCTTCCTCCGATGAGCAGTTCTTC. Translation: CAISASSDEQFF. The rearrangement joins TRBV10-3 to TRBJ2-1; D remains ambiguous. Per the germline V gene, CDR1 is ENHRY and CDR2 is SYGVKD. This CDR3 is built from 12 residues. V was cut by 8 bases and J by 8 bases, with 13 bases left in between.

J is TRBJ2-7 and V is TRBV7-2; possibly TRBD1 or TRBD2 for D (5 bases each). CDR1 and CDR2 from the germline V gene are SGHTA and FQGNSA. The CDR3 totals 14 residues. V was trimmed by 7 bases and J by 5 bases, leaving 18 bases between them. The CDR3 loop reads CASNTPGGDHEQYF. The CDR3, as DNA: TGTGCCAGCAACACCCCTGGGGGAGACCACGAGCAGTACTTC.

The V call is TRBV7-2, the J call TRBJ2-7; D is possibly TRBD1 (5 bases). The germline gives CDR1 SGHTA, CDR2 FQGNSA. The V gene lost 3 bases and the J gene lost 12 bases, with 18 bases spanning the gap. This CDR3 region has 13 residues. The chain's CDR3 is CASSLPQGTSSYF. CDR3 coding DNA: TGTGCCAGCAGCTTGCCCCAGGGTACCTCCTCGTACTTC.

This clone was seen a few times. The chain joins TRBV7-3 to TRBJ2-3; 7 nucleotides match TRBD2. Trimming cost V 2 bases and J 5 bases; bases outside gene matches: 7. CDR3 length equals 15 residues. CDR1 and CDR2 from the germline V gene are SGHTA and FQGTGA. The CDR3 nucleotides are TGTGCCAGCAGCTTAGGTGGCGGGAGAATAGATACGCAGTATTTT. Its translation: CASSLGGGRIDTQYF.

This chain uses TRBV7-2 with TRBJ1-5; D gene ambiguous. There are 13 residues in the CDR3. The germline gives CDR1 SGHTA, CDR2 FQGNSA. V gave up 4 bases and J gave up 6 bases, with 10 bases separating them. DNA of the CDR3: TGTGCCAGCAGCTCCGAGGGCGTTCAGCCCCAGCATTTT. It translates to CASSSEGVQPQHF. The full variable domain, completed using reference TRBV7-2 and TRBJ1-5, is GAGVSQSPSNKVTEKGKDVELRCDPISGHTALYWYRQSLGQGLEFLIYFQGNSAPDKSGLPSDRFSAERTGGSVSTLTIQRTQQEDSAVYLCASSSEGVQPQHFGDGTRLSIL.

This clone was detected only a few times. The chain couples TRBV28 to TRBJ2-1; 12 nucleotides agree with TRBD2. Germline assignment: CDR1 MDHEN and CDR2 SYDVKM. The CDR3 spans 16 residues. The ends lost 5 bases at V and 4 bases at J; junction bases unmatched: 6. CDR3 DNA: TGTGCCAGCAGTCCCCCCGGACTAGCGGGATACAATGAGCAGTTCTTC. Translating it yields CASSPPGLAGYNEQFF.

V gene TRBV4-1 combines with J gene TRBJ2-5; 8 bases line up with TRBD1. The V gene's germline CDR1 is MGHRA and CDR2 YSYEKL. This CDR3 comprises 13 residues. V trimming: 5 bases; J trimming: 4 bases; junction bases outside the gene matches: 3. The CDR3 here is CASSFTGGETQYF. CDR3 nucleotide sequence: TGCGCCAGCAGCTTCACAGGGGGAGAGACCCAGTACTTC.